This T cell receptor (beta chain) comes out of a study of T cells in Graves' hyperthyroidism and ophthalmopathy. The investigators amplified TCR beta CDR3 regions from RNA transcripts. First-round RT-PCR with HTBI primers amplified the TCR CDR3 region. TCRdb fed the multiplex PCR reads into MiXCR, producing one record per CDR3 protein. The table records roughly 570,000 distinct CDR3 sequences, roughly 46% of them present only once. CDR3 length: 15 residues. Germline values: CDR1 SGHRS, CDR2 YFSETQ. Between the trimmed V and J ends, which lost 0 bases and 5 bases, there was a span of 15 bases. Findings of the study overall: The blood repertoire included most of the expanded thyroid clonotypes above 0.001.

Stable hyperthyroidism: no ophthalmopathy progression over 18 months of follow-up. With a duration under 2 months, the hyperthyroidism was newly diagnosed in patients aged 18 to 65. Exclusion of patients followed from uncontrolled infection, other autoimmune disease, pregnancy or lactation. Notes on this clonotype: Its antigen remains unidentified.

The chain recombines TRBV5-1 with TRBJ2-7; D is unresolved. This receptor was identified in a woman aged 18-29 years with Graves' hyperthyroidism. Sequencing was done on a sample of peripheral blood or thyroid tissue (not recorded which). CDR3 protein: CASSLGRSVGDEQYF. CDR3 bases: TGCGCCAGCAGCTTGGGCAGGTCGGTAGGTGACGAGCAGTACTTC.